This T cell receptor (beta chain) was found in a study of cytomegalovirus exposure and HLA in healthy donors. Study context: Among the roughly 400 genotyped donors, 81% were placed in the Caucasian-associated ancestry cluster. The study, taken as a whole, reports: Accurate prediction of most subjects' HLA-A and HLA-B alleles from TCR beta sequences was reported. It is likely that the observed cluster of highly shared sequence variants was a sequencing artifact. Some TCR beta chains (approximately 180 of them) were listed as cytomegalovirus-associated.

Germline CDR1 MNHGY, CDR2 SAAAGT. Trimming removed 6 bases from V and 3 bases from J, with 15 bases in between. This CDR3 is built from 14 residues. Primers included in the PCR were 60 Vbeta and 13 Jbeta primers. The protocol was immunoSEQ multiplex PCR, while the TCRdb copy is restricted to in-frame clones and leaves out a portion. The sample lists 81,000 or so clones, just under 75% occurring once. Concerning this clone: Its antigen is currently unknown.

V gene TRBV6-8 combines with J gene TRBJ2-7; tentatively, D is TRBD1 (6 bases). The sequence was obtained from a man aged 55 to 70 in good health and CMV-seronegative. The sample was PBMCs. The CDR3 region has the DNA TGTGCCAGCAGCCGTCCCGGGACATACTACGAGCAGTACTTC. Residues: CASSRPGTYYEQYF.